A single sample gave rise to the 12 T cell receptor beta chains below, sequenced in a study of CD8 T cells in ankylosing spondylitis. Whole-study findings and limits: In ankylosing spondylitis blood, a motif of roughly eight highly homologous TCR beta variants appeared characteristic.

Their specific antigens are unknown. TCRdb processed the 5' RACE reads anew with MiXCR; each CDR3 protein has one entry. The data show about 220,000 distinct CDR3 sequences, about 7.3% seen once. The specimen sequenced was blood, either unsorted or a sorted T cell fraction (not recorded which). The receptors come from a male donor with ankylosing spondylitis.

This clonotype occurred a few times. The chain couples TRBV6-1 to TRBJ1-5; D gene unclear. The CDR3 runs to 14 residues. The V gene lost 5 bases and the J gene lost 5 bases, with 13 bases spanning the gap. Germline V CDR1 and CDR2: MNHNS, SASEGT. CDR3 protein: CASSPLPWDQPQHF. Written as DNA, the CDR3 is TGTGCCAGCAGTCCCCTCCCTTGGGATCAGCCCCAGCATTTT.

This clonotype has just a few counts. J is TRBJ2-1 and V is TRBV2; 12 positions agree with TRBD1. Losses at the gene ends were 1 base for V and 12 bases for J; bases not matched to a gene: 10. This CDR3 has 16 residues. Germline V gene lookup returns CDR1 SNHLY and CDR2 FYNNEI. CDR3 in amino acids: CASSEVYGDRGLGQFF. CDR3 DNA sequence: TGTGCCAGCAGTGAAGTATACGGGGACAGGGGGCTGGGGCAGTTCTTC.

The rearrangement uses TRBV4-1 and TRBJ1-4, with a weak D call TRBD1 (6 bases). Germline assignment: CDR1 MGHRA and CDR2 YSYEKL. Deletions cut 1 base from V and 13 bases from J, with 13 bases between. This CDR3 contains 13 residues. The DNA of the CDR3 is TGCGCCAGCAGCCAAGTTAGGGGGAGTAGACTGTTTTTT. Translation gives CASSQVRGSRLFF.

This clonotype was observed at least ten times. This chain links TRBV4-3 with TRBJ1-2, with 9 nucleotides matching TRBD1. Germline CDR1 and CDR2: LGHNA and YSLEER. The CDR3 consists of 14 residues. The trim removed 1 base at V and 6 bases at J, leaving 3 bases unmatched. The CDR3 DNA sequence: TGCGCCAGCAGCCAAGGGGACAGGGAAAATGGCTACACCTTC. Protein sequence: CASSQGDRENGYTF.

The chain couples TRBV5-1 to TRBJ2-1; no clear D gene. This CDR3 is built from 15 residues. From germline, CDR1 is SGHRS and CDR2 YFSETQ. Trimming cost V 2 bases and J 3 bases, with 12 bases left between them. CDR3 nucleotide sequence: TGCGCCAGCAGCTTCTCCACGGCCCTCTACAATGAGCAGTTCTTC. Its translation: CASSFSTALYNEQFF.

This clonotype was found many times. The rearrangement links TRBV4-3 to TRBJ2-5, with D perhaps being TRBD1 or TRBD2 (7 bases each). Per germline, CDR1 LGHNA and CDR2 YSLEER. V was pared by 3 bases and J by 4 bases, with 15 bases between. This CDR3 region has 15 residues. The CDR3 region has the DNA TGCGCCAGCAGCCAGGCAGACAGGGAGGGAGAGACCCAGTACTTC. Translated, it gives CASSQADREGETQYF.

This clonotype was counted between two and nine times. The J gene is TRBJ2-7, the V gene TRBV11-2; D could derive from TRBD1 or TRBD2 (5 bases each). Germline CDR1 SGHAT, CDR2 FQNNGV. V was pared by 4 bases and J by 0 bases, with 13 bases between. The CDR3 is made up of 15 amino acids. The CDR3 bases are TGTGCCAGCAGCTCCCGGGACGGAGACTCCTACGAGCAGTACTTC. Residues: CASSSRDGDSYEQYF.

This clonotype has at least ten counts. The chain has TRBV14 and TRBJ2-1; no reliable D call. Germline V gene sequence: CDR1 SGHDN, CDR2 FVKESK. The CDR3 runs 15 residues. V shed 1 base and J shed 9 bases, with 16 bases lying between them. CDR3 DNA: TGTGCCAGCAGCCAAGTAAGGGCCCCACTCGGTGAGCAGTTCTTC. Residues: CASSQVRAPLGEQFF.

The rearrangement joins TRBV7-9 to TRBJ2-3; D is unresolved. In germline, CDR1 is SEHNR, CDR2 FQNEAQ (reference sequence). V lost 0 bases to trimming and J lost 3 bases, with 16 bases between them. The CDR3 consists of 17 residues. CDR3 coding DNA: TGTGCCAGCAGCTTAGCGTCTGGGCCCCTCGCTACAGATACGCAGTATTTT. It translates to CASSLASGPLATDTQYF.

This clonotype was seen at least ten times. The rearrangement joins TRBV27 to TRBJ2-1; unclear D gene. Germline V gives CDR1 MNHEY, CDR2 SMNVEV (reference sequence). V was trimmed by 2 bases and J by 1 base, leaving 6 bases between them. The CDR3 is 14 amino acids. Here the CDR3 DNA reads TGTGCCAGCAGTTTAACGTTTTCCTACAATGAGCAGTTCTTC. It specifies CASSLTFSYNEQFF.

This clonotype showed up just a few times. This chain uses TRBV5-6 with TRBJ1-1; D unresolved. Germline V lookup: CDR1 SGHDT, CDR2 YYEEEE. The ends were cut back, 0 bases at V and 6 bases at J, with 9 bases in the middle. The CDR3 spans 13 residues. In DNA, the CDR3 is TGTGCCAGCAGCTTGGAACAATGGCCTGAAGCTTTCTTT. The encoded protein is CASSLEQWPEAFF.

This clonotype has a count of ten or more. The chain couples TRBV20-1 to TRBJ2-7; 8 bases are shared with TRBD1. Germline trimming cut 7 bases from V and 4 bases from J; bases unmatched to any gene: 9. The germline V gene has CDR1 DFQATT and CDR2 SNEGSKA (reference sequence). The CDR3 extends over 13 amino acids. CDR3 nucleotide sequence: TGCAGTGGGAGTCCAGGGGGCGTGTACGAGCAGTACTTC. It codes for CSGSPGGVYEQYF.